One sample yielded the 3 T cell receptor beta chains listed below, sequenced in a study of Graves' ophthalmopathy and Graves' hyperthyroidism. Amplification targeted the TCR beta CDR3 regions, with RNA transcripts as the source material. First-round RT-PCR with HTBI primers preceded a second-round multiplex PCR. Each CDR3 protein gets one entry after TCRdb re-called the multiplex PCR reads with MiXCR. The sample contains over a million distinct CDR3 sequences, roughly 35% of which appear only once. The sample consisted of peripheral blood or thyroid tissue (not recorded which). All receptors derive from an adult man with Graves' hyperthyroidism.

Only one count was recorded for this clonotype. The CDR3 region is CASSAGQTGYTEAFF. CDR3 DNA sequence: TGTGCCAGCAGCGCGGGACAGACGGGCTACACTGAAGCTTTCTTT. This sequence joins TRBV28 and TRBJ1-1, with 7 bases fitting TRBD1. The germline CDR1 and CDR2 sequences are MDHEN and SYDVKM. CDR3 size: 15 residues. Trimming at V came to 6 bases and at J to 3 bases, leaving 10 bases not matched to a gene.

The CDR3 bases are TGTGCCAGCAACTCGCAGGGGGCACCCCTCCACTTT. It codes for CASNSQGAPLHF. The chain combines TRBV28 with TRBJ1-6; 7 bases agree with TRBD1. CDR3 length equals 12 residues. CDR1 is MDHEN, CDR2 SYDVKM, per germline. Unmatched junction bases numbered 5, after V lost 7 bases and J lost 11 bases.

This chain uses TRBV29-1 with TRBJ2-5, with a tentative D call TRBD2 (6 bases). CDR1 is SQVTM, CDR2 ANQGSEA, per germline. This CDR3 is built from 13 residues. V dropped 2 bases and J dropped 5 bases, with 12 bases sitting between them. The CDR3 DNA reads TGCAGCGTTGAACTGGGGAGCGGGGAGACCCAGTACTTC. It yields the protein CSVELGSGETQYF.